These 28 T cell receptor beta chains were sequenced from one sample in a study of CD8 T cells in ankylosing spondylitis. From the 5' RACE reads, TCRdb called clonotypes with MiXCR, one entry per CDR3 protein. This repertoire shows hundreds of thousands of distinct CDR3 sequences, approximately 26% found once; its top ten account for over 0.8%. General observations from the study: Typical of ankylosing spondylitis blood, it appeared, was a TCR beta motif of about eight highly homologous variants.

These TCRs are of unknown antigen specificity. The sample taken for sequencing was blood, either unsorted or a sorted T cell fraction (not recorded which). Source of these receptors: a male donor with ankylosing spondylitis.

The chain carries TRBV5-1 and TRBJ1-4; perhaps TRBD1 as D (5 bases). Germline CDR1 is SGHRS and CDR2 is YFSETQ. The V end lost 3 bases, the J end lost 4 bases, and 16 bases lay between the germline ends. CDR3 length equals 16 residues. The CDR3 loop is CASSWGLWDGNEKLFF. DNA of the CDR3: TGCGCCAGCAGCTGGGGACTATGGGACGGTAATGAAAAACTGTTTTTT. Looking up the rest from reference TRBV5-1 and TRBJ1-4 gives the full variable domain: KAGVTQTPRYLIKTRGQQVTLSCSPISGHRSVSWYQQTPGQGLQFLFEYFSETQRNKGNFPGRFSGRQFSNSRSEMNVSTLELGDSALYLCASSWGLWDGNEKLFFGSGTQLSVL.

The CDR3 loop reads CASSFRQAGEKLFF. The CDR3 nucleotides are TGTGCCAGCAGTTTCCGGCAGGCGGGGGAAAAACTGTTTTTT. This chain links TRBV12-3 or TRBV12-4 with TRBJ1-4; D is ambiguous. This CDR3 has 14 residues. Trimming removed 3 bases from V and 8 bases from J, with 13 bases in between.

The table lists this clonotype with many counts. The chain carries TRBV12-3 or TRBV12-4 and TRBJ1-5; 10 bases are a match to TRBD1. The CDR3 loop spans 15 amino acids. The V and J ends lost 1 base and 4 bases, in that order; junction bases with no gene match: 1. The CDR3 nucleotides read TGTGCCAGCAGTTTAGGGACAGGGGGAAATCAGCCCCAGCATTTT. Translated, it gives CASSLGTGGNQPQHF.

This clonotype was seen a handful of times. The chain recombines TRBV29-1 with TRBJ2-2; possibly TRBD2 for D (5 bases). Germline CDR1 is SQVTM and CDR2 is ANQGSEA. This CDR3 contains 14 residues. V was shortened by 4 bases and J by 1 base, with 10 bases between the two germline ends. CDR3 DNA: TGCAGCGTTGTGGGCGCGGGGAACACCGGGGAGCTGTTTTTT. This encodes CSVVGAGNTGELFF.

The chain employs TRBV12-3 or TRBV12-4 and TRBJ1-5, with 7 positions matching TRBD1. The CDR3 runs to 15 residues. J gave up 6 bases and V 8 bases, and 13 bases lay outside the gene matches. The CDR3 loop is CASASTGSRGQPQHF. The CDR3 nucleotides read TGTGCCAGCGCCTCGACAGGGAGTCGTGGTCAGCCCCAGCATTTT.

In its sample, this clonotype was seen a few times. The gene calls are TRBV5-1 and TRBJ2-6, with no clear D. Germline V gives CDR1 SGHRS, CDR2 YFSETQ. The V end lost 4 bases, the J end lost 0 bases, and 11 bases lay between the germline ends. There are 16 residues in the CDR3. This CDR3 is CASSPIINSGANVLTF. The CDR3 bases are TGCGCCAGCAGCCCCATAATTAACTCTGGGGCCAACGTCCTGACTTTC.

This chain joins TRBV7-2 and TRBJ1-6, with TRBD1 matching 7 bases. The J segment lost 5 bases and the V segment lost 5 bases, leaving 9 bases of the junction unmatched. Germline assignment: CDR1 SGHTA and CDR2 FQGNSA. The CDR3 totals 16 residues. The CDR3 nucleotides are TGTGCCAGCAGCCAACGAGGGACAGCAGATAATTCACCCCTCCACTTT. Protein product: CASSQRGTADNSPLHF. The entire variable domain, with the rest obtained from reference TRBV7-2 and TRBJ1-6, is as follows: GAGVSQSPSNKVTEKGKDVELRCDPISGHTALYWYRQSLGQGLEFLIYFQGNSAPDKSGLPSDRFSAERTGGSVSTLTIQRTQQEDSAVYLCASSQRGTADNSPLHFGNGTRLTVT.

The rearrangement links TRBV3-1 to TRBJ2-7; D is unclear. Germline V gene lookup returns CDR1 LGHDT and CDR2 YNNKEL (reference sequence). The CDR3 runs to 14 residues. The V gene lost 1 base and the J gene lost 6 bases, with 13 bases spanning the gap. The CDR3 protein is CASSQVGALSEQYF. The DNA for the CDR3 is TGTGCCAGCAGCCAAGTAGGCGCGCTATCCGAGCAGTACTTC.

The chain is built from TRBV3-1 and TRBJ1-3; no definite D call. The CDR3 length is 14 residues. Deletions cut 3 bases from V and 0 bases from J, with 6 bases between. The V gene's germline CDR1 is LGHDT and CDR2 YNNKEL (reference sequence). CDR3 loop: CASSQYYSGNTIYF. The CDR3 nucleotides are TGTGCCAGCAGCCAGTACTACTCTGGAAACACCATATATTTT.

This clonotype was picked up a small number of times. V gene TRBV29-1 combines with J gene TRBJ2-1; TRBD2 matches 12 bases. V was clipped by 5 bases and J by 2 bases; unmatched bases: 1. The CDR3 loop spans 14 amino acids. Germline V gives CDR1 SQVTM, CDR2 ANQGSEA. The CDR3 loop reads CSVLAGGPYNEQFF. The CDR3, as DNA: TGCAGCGTTCTAGCGGGAGGGCCCTACAATGAGCAGTTCTTC.

The V gene is TRBV30, the J gene TRBJ1-3; D is ambiguous. Trimming removed 0 bases at V and 1 base at J, with 4 bases between. The CDR3 extends over 13 amino acids. From germline, CDR1 is GTSNPN and CDR2 SVGIG (reference sequence). The CDR3 DNA reads TGTGCCTGGAGTGTACTTTCTGGAAACACCATATATTTT. It yields the protein CAWSVLSGNTIYF.

This clonotype was picked up a small number of times. The rearrangement joins TRBV27 to TRBJ1-1; D call uncertain. Trimming took 1 base from V and 0 from J, leaving 9 bases between them. CDR3 size: 15 residues. CDR1 and CDR2 (germline): MNHEY, SMNVEV (reference sequence). CDR3 DNA sequence: TGTGCCAGCAGTTTATTTGGTCGGGTGAACACTGAAGCTTTCTTT. Residues: CASSLFGRVNTEAFF.

This clonotype came up a few times. The chain employs TRBV20-1 and TRBJ2-1; unclear D gene. CDR1 is DFQATT and CDR2 is SNEGSKA in the germline V gene (reference sequence). CDR3 length: 14 residues. V lost 7 bases and J 11 bases, leaving 24 bases between the germline ends. This CDR3 reads CSGSAAVGSLKQFF. Written as DNA, the CDR3 is TGCAGTGGATCTGCTGCCGTCGGCTCTCTCAAGCAGTTCTTC.

The V gene is TRBV11-2, the J gene TRBJ2-7; D perhaps matches TRBD2 (6 bases). Germline V CDR1 and CDR2: SGHAT, FQNNGV. Trimming left V 5 bases short and J 3 bases short, with 14 bases between. The CDR3 extends over 14 amino acids. Here the CDR3 reads CASSPSRGSYEQYV. CDR3 nucleotide sequence: TGTGCCAGCAGCCCTTCCCGGGGGAGCTACGAGCAGTACGTC.

The count of this clonotype is one. The chain employs TRBV27 and TRBJ1-2; D not resolved. Germline V CDR1 and CDR2: MNHEY, SMNVEV (reference sequence). The CDR3 is made up of 13 amino acids. The V and J ends lost 0 bases and 8 bases respectively, with 10 bases between them. CDR3: CASSLSGGFGYTF. The DNA for the CDR3 is TGTGCCAGCAGTTTATCAGGAGGGTTCGGCTACACCTTC.

This clonotype turned up a few times. The J gene is TRBJ2-1, the V gene TRBV12-3 or TRBV12-4, with 9 bases aligning to TRBD2. The CDR3 has 15 residues. The trim removed 6 bases at V and 2 bases at J, leaving 5 bases unmatched. This chain's CDR3 is CASRFLAGPYNEQFF. CDR3 DNA sequence: TGTGCCAGCAGATTTCTAGCGGGACCCTACAATGAGCAGTTCTTC.

In this sample, this clonotype turned up a few times. The chain has TRBV6-1 and TRBJ1-2; no firm D call. This CDR3 comprises 14 residues. The germline V gene encodes CDR1 MNHNS and CDR2 SASEGT. Trimming took off 7 bases at V and 4 bases at J, with 16 bases between the two ends. The DNA for the CDR3 is TGTGCCAGCACCCAAAGGAGGCAGAGCTATGGCTACACCTTC. Its translation is CASTQRRQSYGYTF.

The chain links TRBV4-2 to TRBJ2-2, with 8 bases matching TRBD1. The CDR3 extends over 17 amino acids. J gave up 1 base and V 3 bases, and 7 bases lay outside the gene matches. Germline loops: CDR1 LGHNA, CDR2 YNFKEQ. DNA of the CDR3: TGTGCCAGCAGCCAGGGGACGACAGGGGTGAACACCGGGGAGCTGTTTTTT. Encoded protein: CASSQGTTGVNTGELFF.

This clonotype showed up just a few times. The chain couples TRBV3-1 to TRBJ2-7, with a tentative D call TRBD1 (6 bases). Germline lookup yields CDR1 LGHDT and CDR2 YNNKEL (reference sequence). Trimming cost V 0 bases and J 1 base, with 10 bases left between them. This CDR3 is built from 15 residues. The CDR3 loop is CASSQEWGLSYEQYF. For the CDR3, the DNA is TGTGCCAGCAGCCAAGAATGGGGGCTGTCCTACGAGCAGTACTTC.

This clonotype has a handful of counts. V gene TRBV10-3 combines with J gene TRBJ2-1, with no clear D. Trimming stripped 3 bases from V and 7 bases from J, with 13 bases between. CDR1 and CDR2 from the germline V gene are ENHRY and SYGVKD. The CDR3 has 14 residues. Written as DNA, the CDR3 is TGTGCCATCAGTGAATCTGGTAGTTTAAATGAGCAGTTCTTC. Amino acid sequence: CAISESGSLNEQFF.

This chain uses TRBV28 with TRBJ2-2, with 12 bases fitting TRBD2. V shed 2 bases, J shed 4 bases, and the junction held 5 bases outside the gene matches. Germline V gene data show CDR1 as MDHEN and CDR2 as SYDVKM. There are 17 residues in the CDR3. The CDR3 reads CASSLLAGGPGTGELFF. CDR3 in DNA: TGTGCCAGCAGTTTACTAGCGGGAGGGCCGGGCACCGGGGAGCTGTTTTTT.

V is TRBV25-1 and J is TRBJ1-2; TRBD1 agrees at 9 bases. The germline CDR1 and CDR2 sequences are MGHDK and SYGVNS. CDR3 length equals 15 residues. Trimming took 3 bases from V and 3 from J; bases not matched to a gene: 5. The chain's CDR3 is CASSDPTGGDYGYTF. CDR3 sequence (DNA): TGTGCCAGCAGTGACCCGACAGGGGGGGACTATGGCTACACCTTC.

This clonotype was observed a handful of times. CDR3 bases: TGTGCCAGCAGTTCAGGGGGCCACTCTGGGGCCAACGTCCTGACTTTC. Amino acids: CASSSGGHSGANVLTF. The chain couples TRBV28 to TRBJ2-6; 8 bases map to TRBD1. The CDR3 is made up of 16 amino acids. Germline V gene sequence: CDR1 MDHEN, CDR2 SYDVKM. J was trimmed by 0 bases and V by 4 bases; bases with no gene match: 2.

The gene calls are TRBV12-3 or TRBV12-4 and TRBJ2-1; TRBD1 or TRBD2 may be the D gene (5 bases each). V dropped 5 bases and J dropped 3 bases, with 17 bases sitting between them. CDR3 length: 16 amino acids. The CDR3 nucleotides read TGTGCCAGCAGTCACATCCGGGACGGTTACTACAATGAGCAGTTCTTC. Protein product: CASSHIRDGYYNEQFF.

This sequence joins TRBV12-3 or TRBV12-4 and TRBJ2-2; D perhaps matches TRBD2 (7 bases). The CDR3 sequence is 14 residues long. The germline V and J ends were trimmed by 8 bases and 0 bases, with 10 bases remaining between them. CDR3 DNA: TGTGCCAGCGGGGGGGCGGCGAACACCGGGGAGCTGTTTTTT. It translates to CASGGAANTGELFF.

This rearrangement joins TRBV19 to TRBJ2-5; TRBD1 matches at 8 bases. This CDR3 has 14 residues. Looked up from germline, CDR1 is LNHDA and CDR2 is SQIVND (reference sequence). J was trimmed by 2 bases and V by 5 bases; bases with no gene match: 4. The DNA of the CDR3 is TGTGCCAGTAGTTTTGACAGGGGACAAGAGACCCAGTACTTC. As protein: CASSFDRGQETQYF.

This clonotype was seen at least ten times. The chain employs TRBV27 and TRBJ2-3, with 7 bases lining up with TRBD2. The V and J ends lost 7 bases and 3 bases, in that order; junction bases with no gene match: 7. The CDR3 length is 14 residues. The germline V gene encodes CDR1 MNHEY and CDR2 SMNVEV (reference sequence). Here the CDR3 DNA reads TGTGCCAGCAAAGCGGGGAGAGGGACAGATACGCAGTATTTT. Its protein product is CASKAGRGTDTQYF.

V gene TRBV15 combines with J gene TRBJ1-3; maybe TRBD1 (5 bases). Per germline, CDR1 LNHNV and CDR2 YYDKDF (reference sequence). This CDR3 has 16 residues. Deletions cut 3 bases from V and 2 bases from J, with 14 bases between. The CDR3 reads CATSSPRGIAGNTIYF. In DNA, the CDR3 is TGTGCCACCAGCAGCCCCCGGGGGATCGCTGGAAACACCATATATTTT.